These 18 T cell receptor beta chains were sequenced from one sample in a study of early T cells in non-severe SARS-CoV-2 infection. TCRdb processed the 5' RACE reads anew with MiXCR; each CDR3 protein has one entry. The sample lists fewer than 100,000 distinct CDR3 sequences; around 17% were seen once. Sequencing was performed on whole blood. The receptors shown here come from an adult who was a healthcare worker with PCR-confirmed SARS-CoV-2 infection or an uninfected control (not recorded which).

This clonotype turned up a few times. The chain links TRBV7-6 to TRBJ2-2; TRBD2 agrees at 9 bases. The CDR3 extends over 15 amino acids. Unmatched junction bases numbered 4, after V lost 1 base and J lost 7 bases. In germline, CDR1 is SGHVS, CDR2 FNYEAQ. The CDR3 nucleotides read TGTGCCAGCAGCTTAGAGGGGACTAGCCGCGGGGAGCTGTTTTTT. It encodes CASSLEGTSRGELFF.

The chain has TRBV6-5 and TRBJ1-6; D not certain. The CDR3 has 13 amino acids. Germline V gene data show CDR1 as MNHEY and CDR2 as SVGAGI. V lost 7 bases and J 11 bases, leaving 15 bases between the germline ends. CDR3 amino acids: CASKGLSLTPLHF. The CDR3 coding sequence is TGTGCCAGCAAGGGCCTGTCCCTGACACCCCTCCACTTT.

This chain connects TRBV11-2 to TRBJ1-2; the D gene is possibly TRBD1 (5 bases). V was shortened by 0 bases and J by 4 bases, with 15 bases between the two germline ends. The CDR3 totals 16 residues. Germline V gives CDR1 SGHAT, CDR2 FQNNGV. The CDR3 region has the DNA TGTGCCAGCAGCTTAGATGACTGGGGGTCGCGCTATGGCTACACCTTC. As protein: CASSLDDWGSRYGYTF.

This clonotype was found a few times. The V call is TRBV20-1, the J call TRBJ2-3; 7 positions match TRBD2. Unmatched junction bases numbered 8, after V lost 8 bases and J lost 0 bases. Germline assignment: CDR1 DFQATT and CDR2 SNEGSKA (reference sequence). The CDR3 runs 14 residues. This chain's CDR3 is CSPEGSGSTDTQYF. CDR3 bases: TGCAGTCCCGAGGGTAGCGGGAGCACAGATACGCAGTATTTT.

The chain combines TRBV7-8 with TRBJ2-5; maybe TRBD1 (6 bases). Germline assignment: CDR1 SGHVS and CDR2 FQNEAQ. Deletions cut 6 bases from V and 0 bases from J, with 8 bases between. The CDR3 is 13 residues long. CDR3 residues: CASRRGNQETQYF. CDR3 sequence (DNA): TGTGCCAGCAGGAGGGGGAACCAAGAGACCCAGTACTTC.

This clonotype has just a few counts. The DNA of the CDR3 is TGTGCCAGCAGGCCTAGGGGGGACTTAGGGGAGCAGTACTTC. Amino acids: CASRPRGDLGEQYF. V gene TRBV6-6 combines with J gene TRBJ2-7; the D call may be TRBD1 or TRBD2 (6 bases each). The CDR3 is made up of 14 amino acids. Germline CDR1 is MNHNY and CDR2 is SVGAGI (reference sequence). V was cut by 6 bases and J by 7 bases, with 19 bases left in between.

This clonotype was counted at least ten times. The conserved closing phenylalanine or tryptophan is absent in this CDR3, likely reflecting a read error. The limits of the CDR3 on the DNA are not certain, so only TCRdb's listed CDR3 is given. The chain employs TRBV12-5 and TRBJ2-7. The CDR3 length equals 11 residues, ends included. Germline V CDR1 and CDR2: LGHNT, FRNRAP. This CDR3 reads CASGLVRPAFY.

In its sample, this clonotype was seen a few times. J is TRBJ2-1 and V is TRBV5-1, with D perhaps assigned TRBD1 or TRBD2 (5 bases each). The CDR3 contains 15 residues. Looked up from germline, CDR1 is SGHRS and CDR2 is YFSETQ. Trimming took 3 bases from V and 1 from J, leaving 11 bases between them. CDR3 loop: CASSSGTASYNEQFF. The CDR3 DNA sequence: TGCGCCAGCAGCTCCGGGACGGCATCCTACAATGAGCAGTTCTTC.

In its sample, this clonotype was seen a few times. The gene calls are TRBV29-1 and TRBJ2-7; D is unclear. The CDR3 is 13 residues long. Per the germline V gene, CDR1 is SQVTM and CDR2 is ANQGSEA. Trimming took off 5 bases at V and 7 bases at J, with 18 bases between the two ends. The CDR3 loop is CSVSQTVVGEQYF. The CDR3 DNA reads TGCAGCGTTTCCCAGACCGTTGTTGGGGAGCAGTACTTC.

Only a few counts were recorded for this clonotype. The chain combines TRBV6-5 with TRBJ2-1; tentative D call: TRBD1 (5 bases). Germline V lookup: CDR1 MNHEY, CDR2 SVGAGI. Between the trimmed V and J ends, which lost 6 bases and 6 bases, there was a span of 15 bases. The CDR3 totals 14 residues. The CDR3 loop is CASRPTATSNEQFF. The CDR3 nucleotides read TGTGCCAGCAGACCGACAGCCACATCCAATGAGCAGTTCTTC.

The V gene is TRBV10-1, the J gene TRBJ2-5; D ambiguous. V dropped 5 bases and J dropped 5 bases, with 12 bases sitting between them. Germline lookup yields CDR1 WNHNN and CDR2 SYGVQD (reference sequence). The CDR3 has 13 amino acids. CDR3: CASSKDAEETQYF. In DNA form, the CDR3 reads TGCGCCAGCAGTAAGGACGCCGAGGAGACCCAGTACTTC.

The chain has TRBV28 and TRBJ1-2; D not certain. V was clipped by 10 bases and J by 4 bases, with 13 bases between them. This CDR3 has 12 residues. Germline CDR1 MDHEN, CDR2 SYDVKM. CDR3 sequence: CATGTGIYGYTF. DNA of the CDR3: TGTGCCACAGGAACTGGAATCTATGGCTACACCTTC.

V and J are TRBV2 and TRBJ2-3, with a possible D match to TRBD1 (6 bases). CDR3 length: 14 amino acids. V lost 6 bases, J lost 4 bases, and 14 bases lay in between. From germline, CDR1 is SNHLY and CDR2 FYNNEI. CDR3 sequence reads: CASRLSGGSDTQYF. The CDR3 DNA reads as TGTGCCAGCAGACTTAGTGGGGGCTCAGATACGCAGTATTTT.

A few counts support this clonotype. The chain's CDR3 is CASSLFSGTEAFF. The CDR3 DNA reads TGCGCCAGCAGCTTATTTTCAGGTACTGAAGCTTTCTTT. The chain recombines TRBV5-1 with TRBJ1-1; no clear D gene. V lost 2 bases, J lost 5 bases, and 10 bases lay in between. The CDR3 sequence is 13 residues long. Germline CDR1 is SGHRS and CDR2 is YFSETQ. The entire variable domain, with the rest obtained from reference TRBV5-1 and TRBJ1-1, is as follows: KAGVTQTPRYLIKTRGQQVTLSCSPISGHRSVSWYQQTPGQGLQFLFEYFSETQRNKGNFPGRFSGRQFSNSRSEMNVSTLELGDSALYLCASSLFSGTEAFFGQGTRLTVV.

This clonotype was found many times. The rearrangement uses TRBV6-1 and TRBJ2-2; 10 bases align to TRBD1. Trimming cost V 5 bases and J 4 bases; bases outside gene matches: 7. Germline assignment: CDR1 MNHNS and CDR2 SASEGT. The CDR3 runs to 16 residues. The CDR3 here is CASSLRQGASTGELFF. The CDR3 DNA reads TGTGCCAGCAGTCTCCGACAGGGGGCAAGCACCGGGGAGCTGTTTTTT.

The chain joins TRBV3-1 to TRBJ2-1; 7 nucleotides align to TRBD1. Trimming cost V 5 bases and J 5 bases; bases outside gene matches: 12. This CDR3 comprises 16 residues. CDR1 and CDR2 from the germline V gene are LGHDT and YNNKEL (reference sequence). The CDR3 is CASSGRQGPRNNEQFF. The CDR3 DNA follows: TGTGCCAGCAGCGGACGACAGGGTCCTCGGAACAATGAGCAGTTCTTC.

This CDR3 reads CASSQGLVHEQYF. In nucleotides, the CDR3 is TGTGCCAGCAGCCAGGGACTAGTTCACGAGCAGTACTTC. The chain combines TRBV14 with TRBJ2-7; 8 bases match TRBD2. V gave up 3 bases and J gave up 5 bases; unmatched junction bases: 3. CDR3 length: 13 residues. Germline CDR1 SGHDN, CDR2 FVKESK.

This clonotype was counted only a few times. V gene TRBV6-1 combines with J gene TRBJ1-1; TRBD1 might be the D (6 bases). V gave up 7 bases and J gave up 7 bases, with 16 bases separating them. The CDR3 covers 13 residues. Germline V lookup: CDR1 MNHNS, CDR2 SASEGT. CDR3 sequence (DNA): TGTGCCAGCACCCGGAGGGGGGCCGATGAAGCTTTCTTT. This codes for CASTRRGADEAFF.